This T cell receptor beta chain stems from a study of blood T cell repertoires in COVID-19. The V end lost 1 base, the J end lost 11 bases, and 12 bases lay between the germline ends. Per germline, CDR1 SEHNR and CDR2 FQNEAQ (reference sequence). CDR3 length equals 14 residues. The table came from immunoSEQ multiplex PCR; TCRdb's copy has only in-frame clones and leaves some out. This table has roughly 200,000 clones, approximately 84% appearing once. This clone was seen only a few times. The receptor comes from an elderly woman with acute or convalescent COVID-19. The V and J genes are TRBV7-9 and TRBJ1-6; no clear D. Sequenced input: peripheral blood. CDR3 region: CASSLGHNRAPLHF. The CDR3 DNA reads as TGTGCCAGCAGCTTAGGGCACAATCGGGCACCCCTCCACTTT.